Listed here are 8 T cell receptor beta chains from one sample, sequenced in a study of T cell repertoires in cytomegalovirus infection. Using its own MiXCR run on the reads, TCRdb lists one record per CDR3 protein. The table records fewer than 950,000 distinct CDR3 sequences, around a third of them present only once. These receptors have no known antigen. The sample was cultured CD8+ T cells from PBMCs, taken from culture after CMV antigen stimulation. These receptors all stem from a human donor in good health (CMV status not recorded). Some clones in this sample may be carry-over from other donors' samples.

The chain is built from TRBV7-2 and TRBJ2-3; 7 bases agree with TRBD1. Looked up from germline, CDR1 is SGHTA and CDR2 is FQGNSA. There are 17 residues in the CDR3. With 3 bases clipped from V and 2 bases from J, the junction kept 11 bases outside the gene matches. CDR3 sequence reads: CASSFPRTGQNTDTQYF. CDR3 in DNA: TGTGCCAGCAGCTTTCCCCGGACAGGCCAAAACACAGATACGCAGTATTTT.

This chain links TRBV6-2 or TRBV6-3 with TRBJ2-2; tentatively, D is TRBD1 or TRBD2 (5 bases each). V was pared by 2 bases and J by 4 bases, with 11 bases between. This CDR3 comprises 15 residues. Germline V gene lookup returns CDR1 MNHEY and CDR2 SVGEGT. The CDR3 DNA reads TGTGCCAGCAGTTACATGTGGGGGTTCACCGGGGAGCTGTTTTTT. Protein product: CASSYMWGFTGELFF.

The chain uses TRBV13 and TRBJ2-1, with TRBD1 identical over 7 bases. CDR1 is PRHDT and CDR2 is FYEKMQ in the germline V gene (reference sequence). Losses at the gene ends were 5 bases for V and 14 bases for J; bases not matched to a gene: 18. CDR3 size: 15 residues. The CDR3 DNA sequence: TGTGCCAGCAGCCCCCAGGGGGAGTCGCTCATTGGGAAGTTCTTC. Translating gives CASSPQGESLIGKFF. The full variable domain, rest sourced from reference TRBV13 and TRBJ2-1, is AAGVIQSPRHLIKEKRETATLKCYPIPRHDTVYWYQQGPGQDPQFLISFYEKMQSDKGSIPDRFSAQQFSDYHSELNMSSLELGDSALYFCASSPQGESLIGKFFGPGTRLTVL.

This chain's CDR3 is CASSQTVMNTEAFF. The CDR3 nucleotides are TGCGCCAGCAGCCAAACTGTCATGAACACTGAAGCTTTCTTT. The chain carries TRBV4-1 and TRBJ1-1; D uncertain. The CDR3 is 14 residues long. Per germline, CDR1 MGHRA and CDR2 YSYEKL. Deletions cut 2 bases from V and 0 bases from J, with 7 bases between.

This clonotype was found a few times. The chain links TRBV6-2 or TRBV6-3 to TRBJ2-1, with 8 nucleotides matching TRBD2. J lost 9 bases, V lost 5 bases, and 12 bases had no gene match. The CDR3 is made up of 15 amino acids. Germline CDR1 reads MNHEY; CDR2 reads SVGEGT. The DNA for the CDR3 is TGTGCCAGCAGTAGGTTGGGACTAGTAGTTGGTGAGCAGTTCTTC. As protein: CASSRLGLVVGEQFF.

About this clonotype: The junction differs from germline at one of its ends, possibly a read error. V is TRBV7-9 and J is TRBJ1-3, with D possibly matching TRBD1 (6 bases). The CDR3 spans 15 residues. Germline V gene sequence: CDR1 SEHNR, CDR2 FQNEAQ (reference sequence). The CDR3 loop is CASILRQDSGNTIYF. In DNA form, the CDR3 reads TGTGCCAGCATCTTAAGACAGGACTCTGGAAACACCATATATTTT.

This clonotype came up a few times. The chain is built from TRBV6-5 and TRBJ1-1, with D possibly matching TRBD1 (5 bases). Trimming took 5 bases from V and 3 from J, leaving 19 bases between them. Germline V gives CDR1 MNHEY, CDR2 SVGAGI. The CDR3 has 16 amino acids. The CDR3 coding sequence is TGTGCCAGCAGTCCTGTGGGGGGAAAAGGGTACACTGAAGCTTTCTTT. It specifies CASSPVGGKGYTEAFF.

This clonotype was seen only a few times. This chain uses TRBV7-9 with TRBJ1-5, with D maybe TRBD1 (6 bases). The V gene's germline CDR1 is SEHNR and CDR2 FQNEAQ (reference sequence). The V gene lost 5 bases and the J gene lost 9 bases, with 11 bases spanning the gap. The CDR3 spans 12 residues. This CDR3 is CASSAGGRPQHF. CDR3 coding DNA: TGTGCCAGCAGCGCCGGGGGGCGGCCCCAGCATTTT.